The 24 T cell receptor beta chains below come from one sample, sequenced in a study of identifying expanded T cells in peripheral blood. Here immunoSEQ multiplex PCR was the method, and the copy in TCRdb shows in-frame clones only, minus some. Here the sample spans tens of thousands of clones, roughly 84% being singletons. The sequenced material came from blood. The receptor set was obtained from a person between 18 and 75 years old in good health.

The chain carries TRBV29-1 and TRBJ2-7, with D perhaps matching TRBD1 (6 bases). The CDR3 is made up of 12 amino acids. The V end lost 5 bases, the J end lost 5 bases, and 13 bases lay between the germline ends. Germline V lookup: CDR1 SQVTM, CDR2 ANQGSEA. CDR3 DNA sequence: TGCAGCGTTTCCCGGGACACGGACGAGCAGTACTTC. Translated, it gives CSVSRDTDEQYF.

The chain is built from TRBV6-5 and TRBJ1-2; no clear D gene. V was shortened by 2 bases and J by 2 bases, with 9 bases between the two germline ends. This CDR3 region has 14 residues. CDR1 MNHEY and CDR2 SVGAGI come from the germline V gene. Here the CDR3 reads CASSYGRENYGYTF. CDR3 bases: TGTGCCAGCAGTTACGGACGGGAAAACTATGGCTACACCTTC.

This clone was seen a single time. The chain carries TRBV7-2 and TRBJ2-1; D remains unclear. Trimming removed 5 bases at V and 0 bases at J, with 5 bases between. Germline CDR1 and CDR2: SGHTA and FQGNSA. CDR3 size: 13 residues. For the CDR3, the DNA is TGTGCCAGCAGCGAGAGCTCCTACAATGAGCAGTTCTTC. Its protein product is CASSESSYNEQFF.

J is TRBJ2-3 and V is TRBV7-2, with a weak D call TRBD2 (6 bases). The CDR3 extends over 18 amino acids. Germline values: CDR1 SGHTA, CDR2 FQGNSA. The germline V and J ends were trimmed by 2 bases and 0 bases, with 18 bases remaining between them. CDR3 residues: CASSLRYSGGGSTDTQYF. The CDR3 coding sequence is TGTGCCAGCAGCTTAAGGTATAGCGGCGGAGGAAGCACAGATACGCAGTATTTT. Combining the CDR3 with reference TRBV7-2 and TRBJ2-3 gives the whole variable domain GAGVSQSPSNKVTEKGKDVELRCDPISGHTALYWYRQSLGQGLEFLIYFQGNSAPDKSGLPSDRFSAERTGGSVSTLTIQRTQQEDSAVYLCASSLRYSGGGSTDTQYFGPGTRLTVL.

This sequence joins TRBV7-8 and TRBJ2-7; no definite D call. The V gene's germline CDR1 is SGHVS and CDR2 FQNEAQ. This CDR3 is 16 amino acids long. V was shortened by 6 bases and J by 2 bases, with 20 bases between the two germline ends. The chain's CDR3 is CASSNMAGQATYEQYF. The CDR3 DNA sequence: TGTGCCAGCAGTAATATGGCTGGGCAGGCTACCTACGAGCAGTACTTC.

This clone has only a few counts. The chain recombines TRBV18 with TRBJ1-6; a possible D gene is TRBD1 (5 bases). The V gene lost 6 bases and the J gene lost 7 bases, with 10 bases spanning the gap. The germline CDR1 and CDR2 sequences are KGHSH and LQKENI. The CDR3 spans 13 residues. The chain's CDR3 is CASSPRENSPLHF. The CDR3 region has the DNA TGTGCCAGCTCCCCCAGGGAAAATTCACCCCTCCACTTT.

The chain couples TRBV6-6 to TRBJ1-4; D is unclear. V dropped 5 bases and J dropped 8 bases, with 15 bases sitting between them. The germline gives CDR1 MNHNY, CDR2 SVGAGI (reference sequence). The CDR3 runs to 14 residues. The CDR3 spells CASSQTVSWEKLFF. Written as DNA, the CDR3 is TGTGCCAGCAGTCAAACAGTGAGTTGGGAAAAACTGTTTTTT.

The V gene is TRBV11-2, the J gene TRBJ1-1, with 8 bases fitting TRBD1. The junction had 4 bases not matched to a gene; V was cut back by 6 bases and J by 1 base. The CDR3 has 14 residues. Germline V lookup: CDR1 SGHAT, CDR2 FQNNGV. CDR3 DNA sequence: TGTGCCAGCAGGAGAGGGACAGGGAACACTGAAGCTTTCTTT. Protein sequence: CASRRGTGNTEAFF.

The CDR3 sequence: CASSFQGEPYEQYF. CDR3 nucleotides: TGCGCCAGCAGCTTCCAGGGAGAACCCTACGAGCAGTACTTC. J is TRBJ2-7 and V is TRBV5-1; the D call may be TRBD1 or TRBD2 (5 bases each). Looked up from germline, CDR1 is SGHRS and CDR2 is YFSETQ. The CDR3 runs 14 residues. V was clipped by 2 bases and J by 2 bases, with 11 bases between them.

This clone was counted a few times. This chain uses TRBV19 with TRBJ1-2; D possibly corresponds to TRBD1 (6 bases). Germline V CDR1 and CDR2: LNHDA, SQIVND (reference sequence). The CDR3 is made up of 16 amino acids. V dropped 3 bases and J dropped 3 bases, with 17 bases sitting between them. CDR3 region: CASSMITGKGYYGYTF. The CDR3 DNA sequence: TGTGCCAGTAGTATGATTACAGGGAAGGGGTACTATGGCTACACCTTC. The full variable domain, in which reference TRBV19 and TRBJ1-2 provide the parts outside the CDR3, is DGGITQSPKYLFRKEGQNVTLSCEQNLNHDAMYWYRQDPGQGLRLIYYSQIVNDFQKGDIAEGYSVSREKKESFPLTVTSAQKNPTAFYLCASSMITGKGYYGYTFGSGTRLTVV.

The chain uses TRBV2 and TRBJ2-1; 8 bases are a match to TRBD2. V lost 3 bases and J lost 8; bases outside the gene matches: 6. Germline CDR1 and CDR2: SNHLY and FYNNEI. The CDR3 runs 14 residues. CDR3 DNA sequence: TGTGCCAGCAGTGAGAGGACTAGCCTGGATGAGCAGTTCTTC. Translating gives CASSERTSLDEQFF.

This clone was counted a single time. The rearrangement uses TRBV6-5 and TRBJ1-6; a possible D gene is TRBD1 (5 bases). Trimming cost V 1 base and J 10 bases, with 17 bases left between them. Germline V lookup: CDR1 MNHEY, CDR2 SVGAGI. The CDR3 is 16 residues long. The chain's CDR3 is CASSYWGGVRDSPLHF. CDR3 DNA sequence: TGTGCCAGCAGTTACTGGGGGGGGGTAAGGGACTCACCCCTCCACTTT.

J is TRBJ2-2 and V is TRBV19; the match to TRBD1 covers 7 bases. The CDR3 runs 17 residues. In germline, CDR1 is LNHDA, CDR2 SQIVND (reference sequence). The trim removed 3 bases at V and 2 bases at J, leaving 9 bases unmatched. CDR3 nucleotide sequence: TGTGCCAGTAGTATGGACAGGCCACATATAAACACCGGGGAGCTGTTTTTT. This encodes CASSMDRPHINTGELFF.

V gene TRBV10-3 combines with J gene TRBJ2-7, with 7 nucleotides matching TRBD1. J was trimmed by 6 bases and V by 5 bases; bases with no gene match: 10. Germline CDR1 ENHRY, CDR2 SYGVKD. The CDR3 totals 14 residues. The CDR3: CAISTKPGGFEQYF. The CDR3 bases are TGTGCCATCAGTACTAAACCAGGGGGATTCGAGCAGTACTTC.

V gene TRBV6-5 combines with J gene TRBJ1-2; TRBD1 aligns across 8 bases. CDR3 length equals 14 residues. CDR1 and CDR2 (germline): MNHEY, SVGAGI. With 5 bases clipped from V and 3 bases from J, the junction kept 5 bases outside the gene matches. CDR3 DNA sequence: TGTGCCAGCAGTCCGGGGGGACAGGACTATGGCTACACCTTC. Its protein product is CASSPGGQDYGYTF.

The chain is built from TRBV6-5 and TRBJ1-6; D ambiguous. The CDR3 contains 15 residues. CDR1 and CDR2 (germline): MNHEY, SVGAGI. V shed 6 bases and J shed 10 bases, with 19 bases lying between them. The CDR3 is CASSRRQETESPLHF. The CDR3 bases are TGTGCCAGCAGCCGTCGGCAGGAGACGGAGTCACCCCTCCACTTT.

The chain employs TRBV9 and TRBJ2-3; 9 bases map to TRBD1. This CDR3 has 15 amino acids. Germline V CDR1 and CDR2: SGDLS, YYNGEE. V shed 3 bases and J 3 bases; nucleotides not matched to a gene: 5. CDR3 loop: CASSATDRGTDTQYF. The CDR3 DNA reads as TGTGCCAGCAGCGCGACCGACAGGGGGACAGATACGCAGTATTTT.

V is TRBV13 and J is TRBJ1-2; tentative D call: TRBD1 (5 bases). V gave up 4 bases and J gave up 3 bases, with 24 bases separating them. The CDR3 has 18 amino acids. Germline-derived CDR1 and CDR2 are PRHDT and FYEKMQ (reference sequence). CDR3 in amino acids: CASSYRSGTSSTDYGYTF. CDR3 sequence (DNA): TGTGCCAGCAGCTATAGGTCGGGGACCTCTTCCACGGACTATGGCTACACCTTC.

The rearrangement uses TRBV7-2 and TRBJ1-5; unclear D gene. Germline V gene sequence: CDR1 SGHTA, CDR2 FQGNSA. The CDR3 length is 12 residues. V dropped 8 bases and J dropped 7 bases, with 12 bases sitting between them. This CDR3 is CASGPPGQPQHF. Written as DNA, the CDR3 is TGTGCCAGCGGCCCCCCTGGGCAGCCCCAGCATTTT.

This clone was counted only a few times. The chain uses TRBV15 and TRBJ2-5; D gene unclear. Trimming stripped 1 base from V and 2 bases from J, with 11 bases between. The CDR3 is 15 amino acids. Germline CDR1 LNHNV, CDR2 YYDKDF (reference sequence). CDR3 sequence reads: CATSRAAVRQETQYF. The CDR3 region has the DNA TGTGCCACCAGCAGAGCAGCAGTCAGGCAAGAGACCCAGTACTTC.

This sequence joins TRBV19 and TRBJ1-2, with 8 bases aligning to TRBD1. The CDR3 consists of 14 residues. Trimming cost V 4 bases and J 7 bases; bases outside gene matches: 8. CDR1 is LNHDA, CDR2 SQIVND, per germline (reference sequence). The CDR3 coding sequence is TGTGCCAGTAGTAAGGTCGGCAGGGGGCTTGGCTACACCTTC. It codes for CASSKVGRGLGYTF.

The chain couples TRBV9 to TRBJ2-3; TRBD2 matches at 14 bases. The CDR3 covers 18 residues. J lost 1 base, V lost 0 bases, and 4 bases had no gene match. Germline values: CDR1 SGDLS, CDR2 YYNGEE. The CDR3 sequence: CASSVGLAGGRGTDTQYF. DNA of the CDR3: TGTGCCAGCAGCGTAGGACTAGCGGGGGGGCGTGGCACAGATACGCAGTATTTT.

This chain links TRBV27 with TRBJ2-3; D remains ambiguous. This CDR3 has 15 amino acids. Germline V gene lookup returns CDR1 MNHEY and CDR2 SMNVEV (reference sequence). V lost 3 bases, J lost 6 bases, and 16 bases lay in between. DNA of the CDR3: TGTGCCAGCAGTTTTAGGGCGTCCCCTACGGATACGCAGTATTTT. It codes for CASSFRASPTDTQYF.

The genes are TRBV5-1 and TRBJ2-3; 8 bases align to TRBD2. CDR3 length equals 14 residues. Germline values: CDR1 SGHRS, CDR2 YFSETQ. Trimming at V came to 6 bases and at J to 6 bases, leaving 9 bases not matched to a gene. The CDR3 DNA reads TGCGCCAGCAAGACTAGCGCTCTCGGGGATACGCAGTATTTT. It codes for CASKTSALGDTQYF.